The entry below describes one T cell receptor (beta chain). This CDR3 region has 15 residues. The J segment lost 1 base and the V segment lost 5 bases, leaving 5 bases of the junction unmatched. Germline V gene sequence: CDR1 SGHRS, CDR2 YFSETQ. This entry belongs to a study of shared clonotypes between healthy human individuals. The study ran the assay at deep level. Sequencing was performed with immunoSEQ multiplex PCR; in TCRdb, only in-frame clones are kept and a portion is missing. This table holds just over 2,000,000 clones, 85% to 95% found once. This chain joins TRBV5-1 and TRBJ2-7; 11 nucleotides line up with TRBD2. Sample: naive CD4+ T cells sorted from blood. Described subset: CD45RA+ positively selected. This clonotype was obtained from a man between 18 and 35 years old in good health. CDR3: CASRGTSGSSYEQYF. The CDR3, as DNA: TGCGCCAGCAGGGGGACTAGCGGTTCGTCCTACGAGCAGTACTTC.